This T cell receptor beta chain came from a study of blood T cell repertoires in COVID-19. Study-wide context: Some COVID-19 samples were acute and others convalescent; all came from the United States, Italy and Spain. PBMCs, B-cell-depleted T cells, or T cells were the source of the cDNA or gDNA that made up the material.

This clone came up once. Original data processing: Amplification of reference gene primers was used by the study to estimate nucleated cell counts. Generated by immunoSEQ multiplex PCR, the TCRdb table keeps only in-frame clones and is missing some. V, J and clone size were drawn from that table, and D and trimming were deduced from the DNA. This sample has some 350,000 clones, with more than 85% found just once. The CDR3 sequence is 15 residues long. With V trimmed by 1 base and J by 2 bases, 3 bases remained unmatched. CDR1 and CDR2 from the germline V gene are SGHVS and FQNEAQ. Specimen: peripheral blood. The chain recombines TRBV7-8 with TRBJ2-3; 7 bases fit TRBD2. This TCR was recovered from a human donor in a cohort sampled during active COVID-19. The CDR3: CASSLGGLVTDTQYF. The CDR3 DNA reads TGTGCCAGCAGCTTAGGAGGACTAGTCACAGATACGCAGTATTTT.